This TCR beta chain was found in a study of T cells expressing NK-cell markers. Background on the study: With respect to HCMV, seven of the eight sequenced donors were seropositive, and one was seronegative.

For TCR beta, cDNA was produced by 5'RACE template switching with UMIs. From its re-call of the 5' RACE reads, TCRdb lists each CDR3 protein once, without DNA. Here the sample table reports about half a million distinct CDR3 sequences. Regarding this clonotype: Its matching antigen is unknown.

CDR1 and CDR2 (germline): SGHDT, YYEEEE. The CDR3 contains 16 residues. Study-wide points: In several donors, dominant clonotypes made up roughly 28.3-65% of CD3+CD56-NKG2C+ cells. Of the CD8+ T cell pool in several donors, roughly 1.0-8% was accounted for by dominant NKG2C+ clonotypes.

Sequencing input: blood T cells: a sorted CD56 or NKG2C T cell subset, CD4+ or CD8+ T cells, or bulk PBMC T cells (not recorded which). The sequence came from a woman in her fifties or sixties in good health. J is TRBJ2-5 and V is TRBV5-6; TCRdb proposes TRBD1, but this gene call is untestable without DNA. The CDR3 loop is CASSLGRGARQETQYF.